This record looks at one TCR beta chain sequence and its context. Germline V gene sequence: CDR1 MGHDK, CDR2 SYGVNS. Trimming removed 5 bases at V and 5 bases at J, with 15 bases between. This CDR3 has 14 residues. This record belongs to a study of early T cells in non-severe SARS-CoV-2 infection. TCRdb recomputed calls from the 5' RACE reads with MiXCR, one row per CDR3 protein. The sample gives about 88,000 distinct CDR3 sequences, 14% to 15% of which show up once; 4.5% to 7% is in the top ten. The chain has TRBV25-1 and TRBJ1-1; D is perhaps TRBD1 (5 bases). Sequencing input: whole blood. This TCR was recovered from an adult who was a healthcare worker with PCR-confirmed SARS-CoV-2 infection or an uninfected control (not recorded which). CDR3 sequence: CASSIGVGGTEAFF. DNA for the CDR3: TGTGCCAGCAGTATAGGGGTCGGCGGTACTGAAGCTTTCTTT.